These 13 T cell receptor beta chains originate from one sample sequenced in a study of cytomegalovirus exposure and HLA in healthy donors. Using immunoSEQ multiplex PCR, the repertoire was profiled, and TCRdb retains in-frame clones only, with some absent. Found here are about 190,000 clones, more than 75% of them singletons; the top ten hold around 6.7%. Sequencing used PBMCs. The source is a man between 18 and 35 years old in good health and CMV-seropositive.

This clone was counted once. The chain uses TRBV7-9 and TRBJ1-4; the D is unclear. The V end lost 5 bases, the J end lost 7 bases, and 17 bases lay between the germline ends. This CDR3 has 15 amino acids. The germline V gene has CDR1 SEHNR and CDR2 FQNEAQ (reference sequence). CDR3: CASSPSMGSSEKLFF. The CDR3 coding sequence is TGTGCCAGCAGCCCAAGCATGGGGAGCAGTGAAAAACTGTTTTTT. The variable domain in full, completed from reference TRBV7-9 and TRBJ1-4, reads DTGVSQNPRHKITKRGQNVTFRCDPISEHNRLYWYRQTLGQGPEFLTYFQNEAQLEKSRLLSDRFSAERPKGSFSTLEIQRTEQGDSAMYLCASSPSMGSSEKLFFGSGTQLSVL.

The rearrangement links TRBV10-3 to TRBJ2-3; 11 positions agree with TRBD2. The CDR3 has 15 residues. Trimming removed 3 bases from V and 3 bases from J; junction bases left unmatched: 2. Germline CDR1 and CDR2: ENHRY and SYGVKD. Written as DNA, the CDR3 is TGTGCCATCAGTGAACTAGCGGGGGAAACAGATACGCAGTATTTT. It translates to CAISELAGETDTQYF.

This chain uses TRBV27 with TRBJ2-3; D is perhaps TRBD2 (6 bases). The V end lost 7 bases, the J end lost 5 bases, and 16 bases lay between the germline ends. The CDR3 extends over 14 amino acids. Germline CDR1 is MNHEY and CDR2 is SMNVEV (reference sequence). The CDR3 sequence: CASTRGGALDTQYF. CDR3 in DNA: TGTGCCAGCACGCGCGGCGGGGCCCTAGATACGCAGTATTTT.

The chain is built from TRBV6-5 and TRBJ2-7, with 9 bases fitting TRBD2. The CDR3 extends over 15 amino acids. Trimming took 0 bases from V and 6 from J; bases not matched to a gene: 6. Germline CDR1 and CDR2: MNHEY and SVGAGI. The chain's CDR3 is CASSYSTSGSTEQYF. The CDR3, as DNA: TGTGCCAGCAGTTACTCGACTAGCGGATCCACCGAGCAGTACTTC.

The CDR3 loop reads CASSAGTGIIYEQYF. CDR3 nucleotide sequence: TGTGCCAGCAGCGCAGGGACAGGGATCATCTACGAGCAGTACTTC. The J gene is TRBJ2-7, the V gene TRBV9, with 9 bases identical to TRBD1. From germline, CDR1 is SGDLS and CDR2 YYNGEE. The V gene end was trimmed by 3 bases and the J gene end by 3 bases; junction bases not matched to a gene: 7. CDR3 length: 15 amino acids.

Points on this clone: Other nucleotide sequences from this sample produce the same CDR3. The V call is TRBV4-3, the J call TRBJ1-1; possibly TRBD1 for D (6 bases). V dropped 3 bases and J dropped 10 bases, with 15 bases sitting between them. Germline V gene sequence: CDR1 LGHNA, CDR2 YSLEER. The CDR3 consists of 13 residues. The CDR3 reads CASSQLGGLGAFF. The CDR3 DNA reads as TGCGCCAGCAGCCAGCTAGGGGGACTAGGAGCTTTCTTT.

V gene TRBV7-3 combines with J gene TRBJ2-5; 7 bases align to TRBD2. Germline values: CDR1 SGHTA, CDR2 FQGTGA. V dropped 5 bases and J dropped 5; count of bases not matched to a gene: 5. The CDR3 is 13 residues long. The CDR3 region is CASSRGVRETQYF. The DNA of the CDR3 is TGTGCCAGCAGCCGGGGGGTTCGGGAGACCCAGTACTTC. The whole variable domain, filled in from reference TRBV7-3 and TRBJ2-5, reads GAGVSQTPSNKVTEKGKYVELRCDPISGHTALYWYRQSLGQGPEFLIYFQGTGAADDSGLPNDRFFAVRPEGSVSTLKIQRTERGDSAVYLCASSRGVRETQYFGPGTRLLVL.

The V call is TRBV11-1, the J call TRBJ1-5; no firm D call. The germline V and J ends were trimmed by 0 bases and 5 bases, with 11 bases remaining between them. This CDR3 contains 15 residues. The germline V gene encodes CDR1 SGHAT and CDR2 FQDESV (reference sequence). The CDR3 DNA is TGTGCCAGCAGCTTAGCGCGGGAAGGAGATCAGCCCCAGCATTTT. Its protein is CASSLAREGDQPQHF. Variable domain in full (rest from reference TRBV11-1 and TRBJ1-5): EAEVAQSPRYKITEKSQAVAFWCDPISGHATLYWYRQILGQGPELLVQFQDESVVDDSQLPKDRFSAERLKGVDSTLKIQPAELGDSAMYLCASSLAREGDQPQHFGDGTRLSIL.

This clone was observed at least ten times. The gene calls are TRBV7-6 and TRBJ2-1; 13 bases are a match to TRBD2. Germline assignment: CDR1 SGHVS and CDR2 FNYEAQ. Trimming at V came to 5 bases and at J to 10 bases, leaving 8 bases not matched to a gene. The CDR3 loop spans 15 amino acids. The CDR3 loop is CASSQRTSGSREQFF. CDR3 in DNA: TGTGCCAGCAGCCAAAGGACTAGCGGGAGTCGGGAGCAGTTCTTC.

CDR3 loop: CSVEAYPGKSGETQYF. The DNA for the CDR3 is TGCAGCGTTGAAGCGTATCCAGGAAAGTCTGGAGAGACCCAGTACTTC. V gene TRBV29-1 combines with J gene TRBJ2-5; D is undetermined. Germline CDR1 SQVTM, CDR2 ANQGSEA. V lost 1 base and J 4 bases, leaving 19 bases between the germline ends. The CDR3 spans 16 residues.

The CDR3 sequence: CATGPGLSYEQYF. CDR3 nucleotide sequence: TGTGCCACTGGTCCGGGACTGAGCTACGAGCAGTACTTC. J is TRBJ2-7 and V is TRBV15, with a possible D match to TRBD2 (6 bases). CDR3 size: 13 residues. V was cut by 9 bases and J by 3 bases, with 15 bases left in between. Per germline, CDR1 LNHNV and CDR2 YYDKDF (reference sequence).

The chain uses TRBV28 and TRBJ1-5, with 7 bases that match TRBD1. The CDR3 has 16 residues. Germline CDR1 reads MDHEN; CDR2 reads SYDVKM. The J segment lost 0 bases and the V segment lost 3 bases, leaving 5 bases of the junction unmatched. CDR3 sequence: CASSLHTGDSNQPQHF. In DNA, the CDR3 is TGTGCCAGCAGTTTGCACACAGGGGATAGCAATCAGCCCCAGCATTTT. Complete variable domain (other parts from reference TRBV28 and TRBJ1-5): DVKVTQSSRYLVKRTGEKVFLECVQDMDHENMFWYRQDPGLGLRLIYFSYDVKMKEKGDIPEGYSVSREKKERFSLILESASTNQTSMYLCASSLHTGDSNQPQHFGDGTRLSIL.

The V gene is TRBV13, the J gene TRBJ1-2; unclear D gene. V was shortened by 2 bases and J by 4 bases, with 5 bases between the two germline ends. The germline CDR1 and CDR2 sequences are PRHDT and FYEKMQ (reference sequence). This CDR3 comprises 12 residues. The CDR3 DNA follows: TGTGCCAGCAGCTTATCTCCCTATGGCTACACCTTC. This sequence encodes CASSLSPYGYTF.